This passage covers 9 T cell receptor beta chains from one sample sequenced in a study of cytomegalovirus exposure and HLA in healthy donors. The repertoire was sequenced with immunoSEQ multiplex PCR; TCRdb's copy has only in-frame clones and lacks some. The table lists some 260,000 clones, roughly 87% of them singletons, with about 12% in the top ten. Sequenced material: PBMCs. The receptors stem from a man aged 18 to 30 in good health and CMV-seropositive.

The chain combines TRBV6-5 with TRBJ2-6, with a tentative D call TRBD2 (5 bases). The V gene lost 0 bases and the J gene lost 2 bases, with 5 bases spanning the gap. Germline lookup yields CDR1 MNHEY and CDR2 SVGAGI. This CDR3 region has 15 residues. The CDR3 region has the DNA TGTGCCAGCAGTTACTCCGGGACTGGGGCCAACGTCCTGACTTTC. It yields the protein CASSYSGTGANVLTF.

This chain uses TRBV19 with TRBJ2-7, with TRBD2 matching over 16 bases. V trimming: 6 bases; J trimming: 6 bases; junction bases outside the gene matches: 11. CDR1 is LNHDA, CDR2 SQIVND, per germline (reference sequence). CDR3 length equals 17 residues. This CDR3 is CASSPGLAGGLRAEQYF. For the CDR3, the DNA is TGTGCCAGTAGCCCGGGACTAGCGGGAGGGCTCCGGGCCGAGCAGTACTTC.

V gene TRBV4-3 combines with J gene TRBJ2-1, with D perhaps being TRBD1 or TRBD2 (6 bases each). Trimming took 0 bases from V and 0 from J, leaving 15 bases between them. This CDR3 is built from 18 residues. Germline V gene data show CDR1 as LGHNA and CDR2 as YSLEER. The DNA for the CDR3 is TGCGCCAGCAGCCAAGATCGGTCCGGGGGCCGCTCCTACAATGAGCAGTTCTTC. Its protein product is CASSQDRSGGRSYNEQFF.

The CDR3 nucleotides read TGTGCCAGCAGCGTAGCCCCCGGGACGAACACCGGGGAGCTGTTTTTT. Translating gives CASSVAPGTNTGELFF. This rearrangement joins TRBV9 to TRBJ2-2; the D gene is possibly TRBD2 (5 bases). In germline, CDR1 is SGDLS, CDR2 YYNGEE. V lost 0 bases to trimming and J lost 0 bases, with 9 bases between them. This CDR3 comprises 16 residues.

The sample holds one count of this clone. This rearrangement joins TRBV4-1 to TRBJ2-1; D is perhaps TRBD1 (5 bases). Germline CDR1 reads MGHRA; CDR2 reads YSYEKL. This CDR3 has 12 amino acids. V gave up 1 base and J gave up 8 bases, with 6 bases separating them. CDR3 DNA sequence: TGCGCCAGCAGCCAAGGCAGGGATGAGCAGTTCTTC. Amino acids: CASSQGRDEQFF.

J is TRBJ2-1 and V is TRBV27; D remains unclear. Germline V gene lookup returns CDR1 MNHEY and CDR2 SMNVEV (reference sequence). There are 14 residues in the CDR3. V lost 5 bases and J 7 bases, leaving 15 bases between the germline ends. CDR3 loop: CASSRSWSSNEQFF. The CDR3 DNA reads as TGTGCCAGCAGTCGTAGCTGGAGTTCGAATGAGCAGTTCTTC.

As concerns this clone: The same CDR3 can be traced to other DNA sequences in this sample. The rearrangement joins TRBV5-1 to TRBJ2-7; TRBD1 aligns across 7 bases. There are 13 residues in the CDR3. Germline V gives CDR1 SGHRS, CDR2 YFSETQ. V shed 4 bases and J 4 bases; nucleotides not matched to a gene: 5. The CDR3 is CASSPGTVYEQYF. In DNA form, the CDR3 reads TGCGCCAGCAGCCCCGGGACAGTTTACGAGCAGTACTTC.

The chain uses TRBV10-1 and TRBJ2-2; D is perhaps TRBD2 (5 bases). The germline V gene encodes CDR1 WNHNN and CDR2 SYGVQD (reference sequence). The length of the CDR3 is 16 residues. The V and J ends lost 3 bases and 2 bases respectively, with 13 bases between them. The CDR3 DNA reads as TGCGCCAGCAGTGAATCGAGACTAATCAACACCGGGGAGCTGTTTTTT. It codes for CASSESRLINTGELFF.

This rearrangement joins TRBV5-5 to TRBJ1-1; D uncertain. This CDR3 has 15 amino acids. V lost 1 base and J lost 0, with 10 bases in between. CDR1 is SGHKS, CDR2 YYEKEE, per germline (reference sequence). CDR3 sequence reads: CASSLLGRMNTEAFF. CDR3 coding DNA: TGTGCCAGCAGCTTGCTAGGGCGGATGAACACTGAAGCTTTCTTT. The whole variable domain, remainder taken from reference TRBV5-5 and TRBJ1-1, is DAGVTQSPTHLIKTRGQQVTLRCSPISGHKSVSWYQQVLGQGPQFIFQYYEKEERGRGNFPDRFSARQFPNYSSELNVNALLLGDSALYLCASSLLGRMNTEAFFGQGTRLTVV.